A selection of T cell receptor beta chains follows, all from one sample in a study of tumor-infiltrating lymphocytes in primary liver carcinoma. Each CDR3 protein is one row after TCRdb ran MiXCR on the multiplex PCR reads. Here the sample spans about 200,000 distinct CDR3 sequences, less than 65% being singletons. The sequencing input was peripheral blood. All receptors come from a woman in her sixties with primary liver carcinoma and hepatitis B virus infection. Each CDR3 is given with its conserved first and last residue. A D gene is named only where the DNA matches it firmly. A clone size is listed for some rows: how often the clone was seen (once, few, many), or a class if it is expanded.

clone size: -
V gene: TRBV7-9
J gene: TRBJ1-1
D gene: TRBD1
CDR3 protein: CASSLRDRGPWTEAFF
CDR3 DNA: TGTGCCAGCAGCTTAAGGGACAGGGGGCCTTGGACTGAAGCTTTCTTT

clone size: -
V gene: TRBV21-1
J gene: TRBJ1-2
D gene: -
CDR3 protein: CASSYGLDNYFNGYTF
CDR3 DNA: TGTGCCAGCAGCTATGGTTTGGACAACTATTTCAATGGCTACACCTTC

clone size: -
V gene: TRBV6-5
J gene: TRBJ2-1
D gene: TRBD1
CDR3 protein: CASSADRVGNEQLF
CDR3 DNA: TGTGCCAGCAGTGCCGACAGGGTGGGCAATGAGCAGCTCTTC

clone size: many
V gene: TRBV4-2
J gene: TRBJ1-2
D gene: TRBD1
CDR3 protein: CASSQERTGGSSLRYTF
CDR3 DNA: TGTGCCAGCAGCCAAGAGAGGACAGGAGGGAGTTCGTTGCGCTACACCTTC

clone size: many
V gene: TRBV6-5
J gene: TRBJ2-3
D gene: TRBD2
CDR3 protein: CASSPGLGGNTQYF
CDR3 DNA: TGTGCCAGCAGCCCGGGACTAGGGGGTAATACGCAGTATTTT

clone size: -
V gene: TRBV7-9
J gene: TRBJ1-2
D gene: -
CDR3 protein: CASVAGGEGGYTF
CDR3 DNA: TGTGCCAGCGTAGCCGGGGGCGAAGGTGGCTACACCTTC

clone size: -
V gene: TRBV11-2
J gene: TRBJ1-1
D gene: -
CDR3 protein: CVSGLDLWATNTEASF
CDR3 DNA: TGTGTCAGCGGCTTAGATCTTTGGGCCACGAACACTGAAGCTTCCTTT

clone size: few
V gene: TRBV10-3
J gene: TRBJ2-2
D gene: -
CDR3 protein: CAISQGRNTGELFF
CDR3 DNA: TGTGCCATCAGTCAGGGAAGGAACACCGGGGAGCTGTTTTTT

clone size: -
V gene: TRBV23-1
J gene: TRBJ2-7
D gene: -
CDR3 protein: CATTGGSPGCVYEQYF
CDR3 DNA: TGCGCCACCACTGGGGGCAGCCCAGGGTGCGTCTACGAGCAGTACTTC

clone size: many
V gene: TRBV6-1
J gene: TRBJ2-7
D gene: -
CDR3 protein: CASSEISGNYEQYF
CDR3 DNA: TGTGCCAGCAGTGAAATTTCAGGGAACTACGAGCAGTACTTC

clone size: many
V gene: TRBV7-9
J gene: TRBJ2-7
D gene: -
CDR3 protein: CASSSQGKFYEQYF
CDR3 DNA: TGTGCCAGCAGCTCTCAGGGAAAGTTCTACGAGCAGTACTTC

clone size: -
V gene: TRBV19
J gene: TRBJ2-1
D gene: -
CDR3 protein: CASRPSPGRTRNEQFF
CDR3 DNA: TGTGCCAGTAGACCCAGTCCGGGACGGACAAGGAATGAGCAGTTCTTC

clone size: -
V gene: TRBV10-2
J gene: TRBJ1-1
D gene: -
CDR3 protein: CASETGGLTEAFF
CDR3 DNA: TGCGCCAGCGAAACAGGTGGCCTCACTGAAGCTTTCTTT

clone size: many
V gene: TRBV5-4
J gene: TRBJ2-1
D gene: TRBD2
CDR3 protein: CASSLEVAGNEQFF
CDR3 DNA: TGTGCCAGCAGCTTGGAGGTAGCGGGAAATGAGCAGTTCTTC

clone size: -
V gene: TRBV5-1
J gene: TRBJ2-7
D gene: TRBD1
CDR3 protein: CASSTGQEPYEQYF
CDR3 DNA: TGCGCCAGCAGCACCGGACAGGAGCCCTACGAGCAGTACTTC

clone size: -
V gene: TRBV11-2
J gene: TRBJ2-3
D gene: -
CDR3 protein: CVSNSARTDTQYF
CDR3 DNA: TGTGTCAGCAACTCGGCCAGAACAGACACGCAGTATTTT

clone size: -
V gene: TRBV5-1
J gene: TRBJ2-1
D gene: TRBD2
CDR3 protein: CASSLVSGGPRNEQFF
CDR3 DNA: TGCGCCAGCAGCTTGGTTTCGGGAGGGCCGAGGAATGAGCAGTTCTTC

clone size: -
V gene: TRBV5-1
J gene: TRBJ2-2
D gene: -
CDR3 protein: CASNRRGRGGELFF
CDR3 DNA: TGCGCCAGCAACCGCAGGGGACGGGGCGGGGAGCTGTTTTTT

clone size: -
V gene: TRBV11-2
J gene: TRBJ2-1
D gene: -
CDR3 protein: CASSSTSSYNEEFF
CDR3 DNA: TGTGCCAGCAGCTCCACGAGCTCCTACAATGAGGAGTTCTTC

clone size: few
V gene: TRBV25-1
J gene: TRBJ1-1
D gene: -
CDR3 protein: CASSATGMNTEAFF
CDR3 DNA: TGTGCCAGCAGTGCGACCGGGATGAACACTGAAGCCTTCTTT

clone size: few
V gene: TRBV14
J gene: TRBJ2-6
D gene: -
CDR3 protein: CASSHSVYKLLSGANVLTF
CDR3 DNA: TGTGCCAGCAGCCATTCGGTCTACAAGCTCCTCTCTGGGGCCAACGTCCTGACTTTC

clone size: -
V gene: TRBV11-2
J gene: TRBJ2-3
D gene: -
CDR3 protein: CASSPHRGGSDTQYF
CDR3 DNA: TGTGCCAGCAGCCCACATAGGGGGGGCTCAGATACGCAGTATTTT

clone size: -
V gene: TRBV5-1
J gene: TRBJ2-4
D gene: -
CDR3 protein: CASSLFGGRLDIQYF
CDR3 DNA: TGCGCCAGCAGCTTGTTTGGGGGGCGCCTGGACATTCAGTACTTC

clone size: -
V gene: TRBV29-1
J gene: TRBJ1-5
D gene: -
CDR3 protein: CSVERNGDTQHF
CDR3 DNA: TGCAGCGTTGAACGCAATGGAGATACGCAGCATTTT

clone size: -
V gene: TRBV28
J gene: TRBJ1-2
D gene: -
CDR3 protein: CASSLGVGNYGYTF
CDR3 DNA: TGTGCCAGCAGTTTGGGGGTAGGGAACTATGGCTACACCTTC

clone size: -
V gene: TRBV24-1
J gene: TRBJ2-7
D gene: -
CDR3 protein: CATSDLWDEQYF
CDR3 DNA: TGTGCCACCAGTGATTTGTGGGACGAGCAGTACTTC

clone size: few
V gene: TRBV28
J gene: TRBJ2-7
D gene: TRBD1
CDR3 protein: CASSSSGTGVNF
CDR3 DNA: TGTGCCAGCAGTTCGTCCGGGACAGGTGTTAACTTC

clone size: -
V gene: TRBV28
J gene: TRBJ1-5
D gene: -
CDR3 protein: CTSSFLDKGQPQHF
CDR3 DNA: TGTACCAGCAGTTTTCTGGACAAAGGGCAGCCCCAGCATTTT

clone size: -
V gene: TRBV4-2
J gene: TRBJ2-5
D gene: -
CDR3 protein: CASSQAGLEGEAQYF
CDR3 DNA: TGTGCCAGCAGCCAAGCGGGGTTGGAGGGGGAGGCCCAGTACTTC

clone size: -
V gene: TRBV28
J gene: TRBJ2-3
D gene: TRBD1
CDR3 protein: CVSSKGQGTDTQYF
CDR3 DNA: TGTGTCAGCAGTAAGGGACAGGGCACAGATACGCAGTATTTT

clone size: many
V gene: TRBV29-1
J gene: TRBJ2-1
D gene: -
CDR3 protein: CSVGGSIQGLQGRDEQFF
CDR3 DNA: TGCAGCGTTGGAGGAAGTATCCAGGGACTACAGGGTCGCGATGAGCAGTTCTTC

clone size: few
V gene: TRBV7-9
J gene: TRBJ2-7
D gene: -
CDR3 protein: CASSLEPPRDGSSYEQYF
CDR3 DNA: TGTGCCAGCAGTCTAGAACCCCCCAGGGACGGGAGCTCCTACGAGCAGTACTTC

clone size: -
V gene: TRBV6-1
J gene: TRBJ1-1
D gene: -
CDR3 protein: CASSVDKNAKAFF
CDR3 DNA: TGTGCCAGCAGTGTGGACAAGAACGCTAAAGCTTTCTTT

clone size: -
V gene: TRBV12-3/TRBV12-4
J gene: TRBJ2-5
D gene: -
CDR3 protein: CASISAGQETLYF
CDR3 DNA: TGTGCCAGCATCTCGGCGGGTCAAGAGACCCTGTACTTC

clone size: -
V gene: TRBV6-1
J gene: TRBJ2-1
D gene: TRBD2
CDR3 protein: CASKSGVTYNEQFF
CDR3 DNA: TGTGCCAGCAAGAGCGGGGTGACCTACAATGAGCAGTTCTTC

clone size: -
V gene: TRBV4-1
J gene: TRBJ2-1
D gene: -
CDR3 protein: CASSHELGEQFF
CDR3 DNA: TGCGCCAGCAGCCACGAGCTGGGTGAGCAGTTCTTC

clone size: -
V gene: TRBV14
J gene: TRBJ2-2
D gene: -
CDR3 protein: CASSLHRAGELFF
CDR3 DNA: TGTGCCAGCAGCCTGCACCGCGCCGGGGAGCTGTTTTTT

clone size: -
V gene: TRBV2
J gene: TRBJ2-5
D gene: -
CDR3 protein: CASALSSNQETQYF
CDR3 DNA: TGTGCCAGCGCCCTGTCTAGCAACCAAGAGACCCAGTACTTC

clone size: -
V gene: TRBV19
J gene: TRBJ1-5
D gene: -
CDR3 protein: CASTVGTAYQPQHF
CDR3 DNA: TGTGCCAGTACCGTAGGGACGGCTTATCAACCCCAGCATTTT

clone size: -
V gene: TRBV6-6
J gene: TRBJ2-1
D gene: -
CDR3 protein: CASSPRQWANNEQFF
CDR3 DNA: TGTGCCAGCAGTCCAAGACAGTGGGCAAACAATGAGCAGTTCTTC

clone size: many
V gene: TRBV6-1
J gene: TRBJ2-3
D gene: -
CDR3 protein: CASSEAWGFGKDTQYF
CDR3 DNA: TGTGCCAGCAGTGAAGCTTGGGGATTTGGAAAAGATACGCAGTATTTT

clone size: many
V gene: TRBV6-2/TRBV6-3
J gene: TRBJ2-2
D gene: -
CDR3 protein: CASSYSGAATGELFF
CDR3 DNA: TGTGCCAGCAGTTACTCAGGGGCAGCTACCGGGGAGCTGTTTTTT

clone size: -
V gene: TRBV7-9
J gene: TRBJ1-1
D gene: -
CDR3 protein: CASSLRAGSDEAFF
CDR3 DNA: TGTGCCAGCAGCTTAAGGGCTGGCAGCGACGAAGCTTTCTTT

clone size: few
V gene: TRBV6-5
J gene: TRBJ1-1
D gene: -
CDR3 protein: CASSTSRDAFF
CDR3 DNA: TGTGCCAGCAGTACGTCCCGGGATGCTTTCTTT

clone size: many
V gene: TRBV12-3/TRBV12-4
J gene: TRBJ1-2
D gene: TRBD1
CDR3 protein: CASSSGTGVGYTF
CDR3 DNA: TGTGCCAGCAGTTCCGGGACAGGGGTCGGCTACACCTTC